This T cell receptor (beta chain) was documented in a study of T cell repertoires in cytomegalovirus infection. In the study overall: Indicated by public TCR beta signatures were CMV infection and matching HLA type. Study observations and caveats: Carriage of CMV together with the relevant HLA was identifiable through cumulative public TCR beta family frequency.

Concerning this clonotype: Its antigen is as yet unknown.

The CDR3 runs to 14 residues. Trimming shortened V by 3 bases and J by 6 bases, and 11 bases separated the two germline ends. Germline loops: CDR1 MNHEY, CDR2 SVGAGI. One entry per CDR3 protein, called by TCRdb with MiXCR from the reads. The repertoire holds a few hundred thousand distinct CDR3 sequences, with roughly 17% as singletons. Input material: PBMCs. The receptor was derived from a human donor in good health (CMV status not recorded). Some clones in this sample may be carry-over from other donors' samples. The chain carries TRBV6-5 and TRBJ2-2; no reliable D call. The CDR3: CASSYFGYAGELFF. CDR3 DNA: TGTGCCAGCAGTTATTTCGGATACGCCGGGGAGCTGTTTTTT.